This T cell receptor (beta chain) was obtained from a study of cytomegalovirus exposure and HLA in healthy donors. Points from the study as a whole: The presence/absence work took it that sequencing depth was about the same across donors. When the data were analyzed later, several of the most significant clusters appeared to be linked to common viral pathogens.

The CDR3 sequence is 14 residues long. The germline gives CDR1 MGHDK, CDR2 SYGVNS. Trimming stripped 8 bases from V and 5 bases from J, with 18 bases between. The primer mix had 60 Vbeta and 13 Jbeta primers. Measured with immunoSEQ multiplex PCR; TCRdb has only the in-frame clones, and not every one. The sample holds about 110,000 clones, roughly 85% seen once. Details on this clone: Its antigen is as yet unknown.

The gene calls are TRBV25-1 and TRBJ1-2, with unresolved D. Sequenced material: PBMCs. The TCR originated in a woman between 40 and 55 years old in good health and CMV-seronegative. This CDR3 reads CASGEFAGLYGYTF. As DNA, the CDR3 is TGTGCCAGCGGGGAATTTGCGGGCCTTTATGGCTACACCTTC.